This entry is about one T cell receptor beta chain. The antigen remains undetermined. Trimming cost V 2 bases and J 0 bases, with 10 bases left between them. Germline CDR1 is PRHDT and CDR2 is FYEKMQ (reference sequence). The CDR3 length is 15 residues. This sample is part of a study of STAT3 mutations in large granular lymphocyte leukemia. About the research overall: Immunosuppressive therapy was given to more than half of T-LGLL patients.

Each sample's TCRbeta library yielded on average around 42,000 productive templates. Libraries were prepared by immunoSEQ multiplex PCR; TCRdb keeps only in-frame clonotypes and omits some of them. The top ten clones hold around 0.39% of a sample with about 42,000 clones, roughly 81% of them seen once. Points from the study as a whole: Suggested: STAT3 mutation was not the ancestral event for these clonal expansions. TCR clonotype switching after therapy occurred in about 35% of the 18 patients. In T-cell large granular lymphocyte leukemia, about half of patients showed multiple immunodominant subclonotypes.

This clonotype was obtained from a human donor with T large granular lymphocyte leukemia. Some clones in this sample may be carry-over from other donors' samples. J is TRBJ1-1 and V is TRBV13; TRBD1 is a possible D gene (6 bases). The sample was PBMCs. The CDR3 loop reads CASSLKDSLNTEAFF. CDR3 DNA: TGTGCCAGCAGCTTAAAGGACAGCTTGAACACTGAAGCTTTCTTT.